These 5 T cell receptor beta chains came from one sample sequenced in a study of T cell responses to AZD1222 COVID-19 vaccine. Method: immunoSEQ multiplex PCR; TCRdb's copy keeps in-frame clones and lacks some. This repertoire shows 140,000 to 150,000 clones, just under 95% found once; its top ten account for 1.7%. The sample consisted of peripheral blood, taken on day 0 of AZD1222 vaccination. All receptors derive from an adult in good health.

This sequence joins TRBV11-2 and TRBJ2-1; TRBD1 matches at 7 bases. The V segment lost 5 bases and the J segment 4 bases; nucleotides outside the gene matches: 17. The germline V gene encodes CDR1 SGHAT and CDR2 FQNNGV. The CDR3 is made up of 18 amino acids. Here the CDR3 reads CASSLTGDLITPYNEQFF. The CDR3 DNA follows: TGTGCCAGCAGCCTTACAGGGGACCTAATTACCCCTTACAATGAGCAGTTCTTC.

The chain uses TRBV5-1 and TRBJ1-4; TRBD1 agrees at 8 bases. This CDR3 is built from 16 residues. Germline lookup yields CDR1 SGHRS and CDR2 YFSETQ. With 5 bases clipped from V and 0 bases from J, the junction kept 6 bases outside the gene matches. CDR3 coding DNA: TGCGCCAGCAGTCGTATACAGGGGGCAACTAATGAAAAACTGTTTTTT. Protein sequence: CASSRIQGATNEKLFF. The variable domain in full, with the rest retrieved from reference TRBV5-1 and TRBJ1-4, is KAGVTQTPRYLIKTRGQQVTLSCSPISGHRSVSWYQQTPGQGLQFLFEYFSETQRNKGNFPGRFSGRQFSNSRSEMNVSTLELGDSALYLCASSRIQGATNEKLFFGSGTQLSVL.

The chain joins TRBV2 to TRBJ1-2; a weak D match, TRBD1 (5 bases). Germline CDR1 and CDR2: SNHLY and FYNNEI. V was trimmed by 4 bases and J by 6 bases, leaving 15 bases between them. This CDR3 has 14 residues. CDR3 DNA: TGTGCCAGCAGTGTTACAGTCAGGGTACATGGCTACACCTTC. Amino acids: CASSVTVRVHGYTF.

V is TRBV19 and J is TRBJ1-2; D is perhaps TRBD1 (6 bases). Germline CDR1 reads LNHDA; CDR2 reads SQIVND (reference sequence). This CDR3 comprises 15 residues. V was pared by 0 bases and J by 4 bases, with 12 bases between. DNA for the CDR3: TGTGCCAGTAGTATAGATACAGGGACGTTCTATGGCTACACCTTC. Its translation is CASSIDTGTFYGYTF.

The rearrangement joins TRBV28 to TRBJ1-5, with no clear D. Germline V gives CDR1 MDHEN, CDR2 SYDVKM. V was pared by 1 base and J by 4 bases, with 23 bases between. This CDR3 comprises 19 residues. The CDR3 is CASSLSHPLSFGVNQPQHF. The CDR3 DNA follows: TGTGCCAGCAGTTTATCGCATCCCCTTTCATTTGGGGTTAATCAGCCCCAGCATTTT.